This is a list of T cell receptor beta chains from one sample in a study of T cell responses to AZD1222 COVID-19 vaccine. Assay used: immunoSEQ multiplex PCR; TCRdb lists only in-frame clones, some missing. The data contain about 99,000 clones, about 87% of them singletons. The material was peripheral blood, obtained on day 0 of AZD1222 vaccination. These receptors were taken from an adult in good health. Both conserved end residues are part of each CDR3. Fields, in order: V gene, CDR3 protein.

V gene: TRBV7-3
CDR3 protein: CASSNRALYEQYF

V gene: TRBV24-1
CDR3 protein: CATSDGKLAGGSHEQFF

V gene: TRBV29-1
CDR3 protein: CSGKGTSGGSGFF

V gene: TRBV7-9
CDR3 protein: CASSLSQRAEAFF

V gene: TRBV3-1/TRBV3-2
CDR3 protein: CASSQVTSGEQYF

V gene: TRBV7-9
CDR3 protein: CASRYNREQFF

V gene: TRBV4-2
CDR3 protein: CASSQTSTDTQYF

V gene: TRBV7-2
CDR3 protein: CASSLSKFTSPLTYEQYF

V gene: TRBV20-1
CDR3 protein: CSASPYPSSYEQYF

V gene: TRBV27
CDR3 protein: CASSPRVSYNSPLHF

V gene: TRBV29-1
CDR3 protein: CSVRRSTEAFF

V gene: TRBV7-9
CDR3 protein: CASSLGHNEQFF

V gene: TRBV24-1
CDR3 protein: CATSDWGTEAFF

V gene: TRBV19
CDR3 protein: CASSPRGWSSYEQYF

V gene: TRBV7-9
CDR3 protein: CASSRGANYGYTF